These 6 T cell receptor beta chains were all obtained from the same sample, sequenced in a study of T cell repertoires in cytomegalovirus infection. TCRdb itself ran the reads through MiXCR, one entry per CDR3 protein. The data hold roughly 640,000 distinct CDR3 sequences, with roughly a quarter observed a single time. The sequenced sample was CD8+ T cells from PBMCs. Source of these receptors: a human donor in good health (CMV status not recorded). Some clones in this sample may be carry-over from other donors' samples.

This rearrangement joins TRBV2 to TRBJ2-1; D uncertain. V lost 7 bases and J 8 bases, leaving 15 bases between the germline ends. CDR1 and CDR2 (germline): SNHLY, FYNNEI. There are 13 residues in the CDR3. In nucleotides, the CDR3 is TGTGCCAGCATGGGATCTCCTCGGCATGAGCAGTTCTTC. Its protein is CASMGSPRHEQFF. The full variable domain, with the rest looked up from reference TRBV2 and TRBJ2-1, is EPEVTQTPSHQVTQMGQEVILRCVPISNHLYFYWYRQILGQKVEFLVSFYNNEISEKSEIFDDQFSVERPDGSNFTLKIRSTKLEDSAMYFCASMGSPRHEQFFGPGTRLTVL.

This chain links TRBV28 with TRBJ1-1; D call uncertain. V was trimmed by 6 bases and J by 9 bases, leaving 11 bases between them. CDR3 length: 11 amino acids. Germline V gene data show CDR1 as MDHEN and CDR2 as SYDVKM. The CDR3 here is CASSQTIQAFF. As DNA, the CDR3 is TGTGCCAGCAGCCAGACAATCCAAGCTTTCTTT.

This clonotype was counted many times. The chain combines TRBV14 with TRBJ2-1; D gene uncertain. This CDR3 comprises 17 residues. Trimming pared 2 bases from V and 8 bases from J, leaving 22 bases between. Germline V lookup: CDR1 SGHDN, CDR2 FVKESK. The CDR3 sequence is CASSQFESAVVWDEQFF. CDR3 nucleotide sequence: TGTGCCAGCAGCCAATTCGAATCGGCAGTGGTGTGGGATGAGCAGTTCTTC.

Concerning this clonotype: Likely a read error: the CDR3 ends without its conserved phenylalanine or tryptophan. The DNA is left out, because the CDR3 cannot be placed on it with certainty; the CDR3 is given as TCRdb lists it. This chain joins TRBV20-1 and TRBJ2-1; the D segment call TRBD2 is taken from the table without a DNA check. The CDR3 is 12 amino acids in total, end residues counted. The germline V gene has CDR1 DFQATT and CDR2 SNEGSKA (reference sequence). This CDR3 is CSAKTSGGLNLL.

This clonotype was seen at least ten times. V and J are TRBV25-1 and TRBJ1-2; unclear D gene. Trimming left V 1 base short and J 5 bases short, with 5 bases between. CDR3 length: 12 residues. CDR1 is MGHDK, CDR2 SYGVNS, per germline. The CDR3 sequence: CASSELPYGYTF. CDR3 nucleotides: TGTGCCAGCAGTGAATTACCTTATGGCTACACCTTC.

This clonotype was detected a few times. The rearrangement uses TRBV24-1 and TRBJ1-2, with TRBD1 identical over 9 bases. CDR3 size: 13 residues. Germline V gene data show CDR1 as KGHDR and CDR2 as SFDVKD. V was clipped by 9 bases and J by 6 bases; unmatched bases: 7. CDR3 sequence: CATSGTGSNGYTF. The CDR3 DNA reads TGTGCCACCTCCGGGACAGGGTCGAATGGCTACACCTTC.